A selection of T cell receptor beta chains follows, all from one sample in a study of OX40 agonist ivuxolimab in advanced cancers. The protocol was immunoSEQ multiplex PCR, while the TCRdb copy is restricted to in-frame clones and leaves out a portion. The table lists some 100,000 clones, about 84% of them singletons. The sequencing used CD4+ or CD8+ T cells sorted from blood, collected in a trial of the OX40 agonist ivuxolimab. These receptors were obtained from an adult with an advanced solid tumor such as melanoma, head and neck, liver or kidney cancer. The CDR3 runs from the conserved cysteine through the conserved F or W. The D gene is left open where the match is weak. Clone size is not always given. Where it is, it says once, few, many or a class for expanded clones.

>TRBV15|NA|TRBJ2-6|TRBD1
CATSQSRDRGRSGANVLTF
TGTGCCACCAGCCAAAGCAGGGACAGGGGACGTTCTGGGGCCAACGTCCTGACTTTC
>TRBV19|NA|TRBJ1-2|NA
CASSLSGTRPGQRGYTF
TGTGCCAGTAGTCTCTCCGGGACACGGCCCGGTCAGAGGGGCTACACCTTC
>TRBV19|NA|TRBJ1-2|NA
CASSSQGDYGYTF
TGTGCCAGTAGTAGTCAGGGCGACTATGGCTACACCTTC
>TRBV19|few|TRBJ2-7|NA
CASSIAGARNEQYF
TGTGCCAGTAGTATAGCAGGGGCAAGGAACGAGCAGTACTTC
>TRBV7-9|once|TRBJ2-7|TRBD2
CASSPLTSFYEQYF
TGTGCCAGCAGCCCCCTGACTAGCTTCTACGAGCAGTACTTC
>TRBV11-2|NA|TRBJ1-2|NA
CASSLEDGYNGYTF
TGTGCCAGCAGCTTAGAAGACGGATATAATGGCTACACCTTC
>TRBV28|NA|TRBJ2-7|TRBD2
CASSPGLAGSDYEQYF
TGTGCCAGCAGTCCAGGACTAGCGGGATCCGACTACGAGCAGTACTTC
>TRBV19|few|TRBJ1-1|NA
CASSHRNTEAFF
TGTGCCAGTAGCCACAGGAACACTGAAGCTTTCTTT
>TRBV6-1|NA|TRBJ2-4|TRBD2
CASGGGTSIQYF
TGTGCCAGCGGCGGGGGGACTAGCATTCAGTACTTC
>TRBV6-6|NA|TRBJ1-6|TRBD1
CASSYGTGQGSPLHF
TGTGCCAGCAGTTACGGGACAGGGCAGGGGTCACCCCTCCACTTT
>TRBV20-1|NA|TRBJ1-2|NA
CSATDRGGYTF
TGCAGTGCTACGGACAGAGGAGGCTACACCTTC
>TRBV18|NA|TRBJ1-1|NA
CASSPQGTEAFF
TGTGCCAGCTCGCCACAGGGCACTGAAGCTTTCTTT
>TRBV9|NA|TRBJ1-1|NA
CASSPHQDSYLAFF
TGTGCCAGCAGCCCCCATCAGGACAGCTACCTGGCTTTCTTT
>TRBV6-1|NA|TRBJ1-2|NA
CASSDEGNYGYTF
TGTGCCAGCAGTGACGAGGGAAACTATGGCTACACCTTC
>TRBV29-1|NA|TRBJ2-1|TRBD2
CSSIPRLAGEAFF
TGCAGCTCCATACCCCGACTAGCGGGAGAGGCGTTCTTC
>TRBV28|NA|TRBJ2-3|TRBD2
CASSLVGSGGALDTQYF
TGTGCCAGCAGTTTAGTAGGTAGCGGGGGGGCATTAGATACGCAGTATTTT
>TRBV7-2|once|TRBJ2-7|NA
CASSLARVLLYEQYF
TGTGCCAGCAGCTTAGCGCGGGTCCTTCTATACGAGCAGTACTTC
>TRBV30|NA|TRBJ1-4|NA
CAWSDGARGGEKLFF
TGTGCCTGGTCCGACGGGGCCAGGGGTGGTGAAAAACTGTTTTTT
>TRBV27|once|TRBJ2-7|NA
CASVGQGRYEQYF
TGTGCCAGCGTTGGGCAGGGGAGGTACGAGCAGTACTTC
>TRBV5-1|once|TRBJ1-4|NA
CASSFEGGNEKLFF
TGCGCCAGCAGCTTTGAGGGGGGTAATGAAAAACTGTTTTTT
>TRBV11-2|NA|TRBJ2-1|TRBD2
CASSSSGRTYNEQFF
TGTGCCAGCAGCAGTAGCGGGAGGACCTACAATGAGCAGTTCTTC
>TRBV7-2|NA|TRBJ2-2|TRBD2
CASSLAQLAGGYTGELFF
TGTGCCAGCAGCTTAGCCCAACTAGCGGGAGGGTACACCGGGGAGCTGTTTTTT
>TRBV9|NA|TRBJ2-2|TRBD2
CASSVGSSGGSDTGELFF
TGTGCCAGCAGCGTAGGGAGTAGCGGGGGTTCGGACACCGGGGAGCTGTTTTTT
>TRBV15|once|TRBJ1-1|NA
CATSRRGGRGNTEAFF
TGTGCCACCAGCAGAAGAGGAGGCAGGGGGAACACTGAAGCTTTCTTT
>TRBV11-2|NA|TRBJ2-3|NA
CASSLDGSRDTQYF
TGTGCCAGCAGCTTAGATGGAAGCAGAGATACGCAGTATTTT
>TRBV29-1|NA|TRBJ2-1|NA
CSVETSQGGVQFF
TGCAGCGTTGAGACCAGCCAAGGGGGGGTACAGTTCTTC
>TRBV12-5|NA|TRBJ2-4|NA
CASSNQNIQYF
TGTGCTAGTAGTAACCAAAACATTCAGTACTTC
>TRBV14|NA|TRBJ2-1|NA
CASSLGTPQQFF
TGTGCCAGCAGCCTGGGCACCCCGCAGCAGTTCTTC
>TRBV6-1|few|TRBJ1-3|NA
CASSESGGINTIYF
TGTGCCAGCAGTGAATCTGGGGGGATAAACACCATATATTTT
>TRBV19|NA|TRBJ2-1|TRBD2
CASRGLAGGLGEQFF
TGTGCCAGTAGGGGACTAGCGGGGGGTCTCGGTGAGCAGTTCTTC
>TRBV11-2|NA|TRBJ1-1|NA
CASSLARRGATEAFF
TGTGCCAGCAGCTTAGCTAGGAGAGGGGCCACTGAAGCTTTCTTT
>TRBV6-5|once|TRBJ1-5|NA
CASRRWDNSNQPQHF
TGTGCCAGCCGTCGGTGGGACAATAGCAATCAGCCCCAGCATTTT
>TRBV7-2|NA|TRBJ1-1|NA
CASSLDTEAFF
TGTGCCAGCAGTTTGGACACTGAAGCTTTCTTT
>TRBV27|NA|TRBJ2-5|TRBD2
CASKRNGLAGGKEETQYF
TGTGCCAGCAAGCGCAACGGACTAGCGGGAGGTAAAGAAGAGACCCAGTACTTC
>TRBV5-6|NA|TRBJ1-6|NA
CASSLSPGLPSPLHF
TGTGCCAGCAGCTTGTCGCCGGGACTTCCTTCACCCCTCCACTTT
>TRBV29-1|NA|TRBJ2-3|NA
CSVPDPASTDTQYF
TGCAGCGTTCCGGACCCGGCTAGCACAGATACGCAGTATTTT
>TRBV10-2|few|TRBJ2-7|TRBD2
CASSLSKGRETSYEQYF
TGCGCCAGCAGCCTCTCGAAGGGGCGGGAGACCTCCTACGAGCAGTACTTC
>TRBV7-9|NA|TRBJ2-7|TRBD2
CASSPRTSGSKYEQYF
TGTGCCAGCAGCCCCCGGACTAGCGGGAGTAAGTACGAGCAGTACTTC
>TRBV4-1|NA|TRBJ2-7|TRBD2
CASSQDKAGVREQYF
TGCGCCAGCAGCCAAGATAAAGCGGGGGTTCGGGAGCAGTACTTC
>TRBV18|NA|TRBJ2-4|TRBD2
CASSAAVLGLAGPGSKNIQYF
TGTGCCAGCTCAGCCGCAGTCCTTGGACTAGCGGGACCCGGATCCAAAAACATTCAGTACTTC
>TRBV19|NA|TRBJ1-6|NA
CASSMAGAYNSPLHF
TGTGCCAGTAGTATGGCGGGGGCGTATAATTCACCCCTCCACTTT
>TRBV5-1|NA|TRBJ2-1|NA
CASSLGAPNEQFF
TGCGCCAGCAGCTTGGGGGCACCCAATGAGCAGTTCTTC
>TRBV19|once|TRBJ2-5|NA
CASSGGAETQYF
TGTGCCAGTAGCGGAGGGGCAGAGACCCAGTACTTC
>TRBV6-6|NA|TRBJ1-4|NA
CASSSGLGYEKLFF
TGTGCCAGCAGTTCGGGCCTGGGTTATGAAAAACTGTTTTTT
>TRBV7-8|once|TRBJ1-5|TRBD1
CASSLWDRGRDSNQPQHF
TGTGCCAGCAGCCTATGGGACAGGGGCAGAGATAGCAATCAGCCCCAGCATTTT
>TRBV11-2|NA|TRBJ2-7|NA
CASSLVPRERYEQYF
TGTGCCAGCAGCTTAGTTCCGCGGGAACGCTACGAGCAGTACTTC
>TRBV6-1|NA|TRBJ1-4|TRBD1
CASSLQGMGDEKLFF
TGTGCCAGCAGCTTACAGGGGATGGGGGATGAAAAACTGTTTTTT
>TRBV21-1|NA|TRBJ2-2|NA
CASSKDGPVVVAGELFF
TGTGCCAGCAGCAAAGATGGGCCGGTAGTAGTAGCCGGGGAGCTGTTTTTT
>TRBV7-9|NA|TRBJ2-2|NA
CASSLGSESTGELFF
TGTGCCAGCAGCTTAGGATCCGAGAGCACCGGGGAGCTGTTTTTT
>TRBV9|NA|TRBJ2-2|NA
CASSVEGSSTGELFF
TGTGCCAGCAGCGTAGAGGGTAGCAGCACCGGGGAGCTGTTTTTT
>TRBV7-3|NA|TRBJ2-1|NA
CASDEQFF
TGTGCCAGCGATGAGCAGTTCTTC
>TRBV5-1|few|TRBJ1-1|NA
CASSLGWTEAFF
TGCGCCAGCAGCTTAGGGTGGACTGAAGCTTTCTTT
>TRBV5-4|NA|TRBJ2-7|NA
CASSLDEAYEQYF
TGTGCCAGCAGCCTGGACGAGGCCTACGAGCAGTACTTC
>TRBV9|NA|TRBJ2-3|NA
CASSVAGVGVTDTQYF
TGTGCCAGCAGCGTAGCGGGGGTTGGGGTCACAGATACGCAGTATTTT